This T cell receptor beta chain was captured by sequencing in a study of blood T cell repertoires in COVID-19. Looked up from germline, CDR1 is LGHNA and CDR2 is YNFKEQ. V lost 2 bases and J lost 3, with 13 bases in between. CDR3 length: 15 residues. This table comes from immunoSEQ multiplex PCR, and its TCRdb copy is limited to in-frame clones, with some not included. The sample gives almost 200,000 clones, 85% to 90% of which show up once; 0.75% to 0.95% is in the top ten. The chain combines TRBV4-2 with TRBJ2-5; D is unclear. The TCR was taken from a woman aged 70-85 years with acute or convalescent COVID-19. The sequencing input was peripheral blood. The CDR3 DNA sequence: TGTGCCAGCAGCCAATCCATGCGAGGAGAAGAGACCCAGTACTTC. Its protein is CASSQSMRGEETQYF.